One T cell receptor beta chain is described in this entry. The antigen this receptor binds is unknown. No much larger clonotype is one base removed from it; base qualities were not supplied. The sample originates from a study of cytomegalovirus exposure and HLA in healthy donors (dated by TCRdb to 2016 to 2017). Describing the broader study: In an earlier analysis of approximately 640 of the donors, about 270 Gb of sequence data and 95 million to 130 million unique TCR beta sequences from roughly 200 million T cells were reported. The study profiled the T cell repertoires of about 640 subjects by immunosequencing and related them to cytomegalovirus serostatus. Both class I and class II loci were covered by HLA typing, at four-digit resolution. All discovery cohort repertoires had been generated on a single sequencing platform. An early release covering roughly 600 HLA-typed donors comprised about 320 gigabases of sequencing data and roughly 86 million unique TCR sequences. Along with the approximately 700-subject first cohort, a separate validation cohort of 120 different subjects was used. Among roughly 370 genotyped donors of the cohort, an average of about 240,000 unique TCR beta nucleotide sequences were sequenced per donor, around 20% of them non-productive. An earlier analysis of approximately 630 of the donors applied high-throughput TCR beta sequencing to assess whether each TCR beta V gene segment acted as functional or pseudogenic. Donor age, sex, ethnicity and CMV serostatus were compiled alongside the repertoire data. To study patterns of TCR occurrence, a later analysis re-analyzed previously published TCR beta repertoires from just over 650 donors and added high-resolution HLA genotyping. Rather than using new phenotypic data, the later analysis identified candidate immune exposures from TCR beta sequences and from how often those sequences occurred across donors. The number of typed donors differed by locus: roughly 629-640 for A, B, C, DRB1 and DQB1; 522 for DQA1; around 610 for DPA1; and about 450 for DPB1. The genetic ancestry cluster associated with self-reported Caucasian donors included 81% of the roughly 400 genotyped donors. To predict cytomegalovirus infection status, the study combined high-throughput TCR immunosequencing, statistical association of individual TCRs with disease status, and machine learning. A later genetic analysis took genome-wide SNP genotypes for about three fifths of the 666 donors and used that subset as a discovery cohort. The study was designed to test whether signatures of past pathogen exposure could be identified by cataloging public T cell receptors. Several DR-DQ haplotypes were handled as single units for association and clustering because linkage in the cohort was strong.

Library construction relied on the immunoSEQ multiplex PCR assay. For the multiplex PCR, a mixture combining 60 forward primers for TCR Vbeta segments and 13 reverse primers for TCR Jbeta segments was used. The CDR3 region of rearranged TCR beta genes was amplified from genomic DNA by a multiplex PCR assay. Amplified TCR beta libraries were sequenced as 87-base-pair reads on the Illumina HiSeq System. The study's own analysis went as follows. In a later analysis, about 80 million unique TCR beta chains were counted across the approximately 640 repertoires, and roughly 11 million of these chains were shared by at least two donors. To remove PCR and sequencing errors, raw reads were error-corrected and collapsed into unique sequences using a nearest-neighbor algorithm that merged closely related sequences. To assign V, D and J gene segments, CDR3 sequences were aligned to IMGT reference sequences. For a sequence to be retained, a match of at least six nucleotides was required to both a V gene segment and a J gene segment. A rearrangement counted as productive if the CDR3 had no stop codons and remained in frame with V and J, and every other rearrangement counted as non-productive. Following IMGT convention, CDR3 was defined as the stretch from the second conserved V-encoded cysteine up to the conserved J-encoded phenylalanine. Sequences without an unambiguous match to a single V gene segment were excluded from the earlier analysis of about 600 of the donors. An earlier analysis of several hundred of the donors called V segments functional above 56.7% productive rearrangements and segregating when the between-donor standard deviation exceeded 5%. A statistical classification framework was built for diagnosing cytomegalovirus status from the catalog of TCR beta chain sequences. A later analysis assigned V and J genes by comparing TCR nucleotide sequences with IMGT/GENE-DB human TR gene sequences. In a later analysis, CDR3 sequences and most-parsimonious VDJ recombination scenarios were assigned using the TCRdist pipeline. A later analysis defined each TCR beta chain by its CDR3 amino acid sequence plus V-gene family, and excluded reads lacking a unique V-gene family. A later analysis removed 500 to 600 highly shared, low-generation-probability nucleotide sequences to deal with suspected cross-contamination and a sequencing artifact. In a later analysis, a clonal expansion index for each public chain was calculated from normalized within-repertoire ranks of inferred template counts. In a later analysis, generation probabilities were computed with a VDJ recombination model fitted to out-of-frame rearrangements, and the resulting probabilities were checked against IGoR. A later analysis scored TCR-TCR, TCR-HLA and TCR-CMV co-occurrence with hypergeometric tests, applying a repertoire-size bias correction to TCR pairs. False discovery rates were estimated in a later analysis by permuting HLA or CMV assignments 20 times. In a later analysis, co-occurring TCRs were grouped using DBSCAN, and TCRdist sequence similarity was added for clustering within HLA-allele-positive subsets. Repertoires with fewer than 30,000 or more than 120,000 public chains were left out of co-occurrence clustering, as were a few repertoires with anomalous nucleotide sharing. TCRdb obtained this table from immuneACCESS and retained in-frame rearrangements with V and J assigned. These tables miss some clones; where compared with another copy, unresolved V genes account for less than half of the shortfall, and the remainder is unexplained. That table furnishes V, J and clone size, whereas the DNA furnished D and trimming. Here the sample has approximately 180,000 clones; 80% occur a single time. The top ten constitute approximately 6.7% of the sample.

Trimmed from V: 4 bases; trimmed from J: 7 bases; junction bases lacking a gene match: 8. Per the germline V gene, MNHEY is the CDR1 and SVGAGI is the CDR2. The CDR3 goes from the cysteine to the phenylalanine over 15 residues. Only CDR3 DNA remains: 45 bases, in frame from the first base. The cohort comprised some 700 healthy bone marrow donors. At the time of sampling, all cohort members were nominally healthy, though unrecorded immune exposures were likely present. The donor was CMV seropositive and was included in the group of 300 or so seropositive cohort members. A peripheral blood sample was collected from each donor, and TCR beta sequencing was performed on peripheral blood mononuclear cells. Genomic DNA extraction from the blood cell samples was performed with the Qiagen DNeasy Blood Extraction Kit. What the authors observed across the whole study: In this cohort, only TCR beta chains were sequenced, and detectable features were limited by the absence of alpha or paired-chain data. Most TCR sequences were seen in very few donors, while some public TCRs were found in many individuals. According to a later analysis, TCR association rates differed among HLA loci, with DRB1 alleles showing the most associated TCRs and HLA-C alleles showing the fewest. Some IMGT-functional V segments, including TRBV6-2 and TRBV6-3, could not be distinguished by the 87-base-pair reads and were therefore excluded. Assigning TCR associations to individual alleles was difficult when HLA alleles, especially DR and DQ, strongly co-occurred. Correlated functional status among segregating V segments might be attributable to linkage disequilibrium, but an unknown experimental factor could not be ruled out. Roughly 15 rarely observed V segments, including chromosome 9 orphons, were excluded from the earlier analysis of approximately 500 of the donors because counts were too low. In a later analysis, HLA-associated TCR beta chains were found to be more clonally expanded and to have lower generation probabilities than equally common non-associated chains. Immune exposure information for the cohort was limited to CMV serostatus. A further reported finding was that TCR beta sequences accurately predicted the HLA-A and HLA-B alleles for most subjects in the first cohort. A cluster of highly shared sequence variants was judged likely to be a technical artifact of the sequencing pipeline. According to a later analysis, most CMV-associated TCR beta chains appeared to be HLA-restricted, and the HLA associations seemed to be driven largely by CMV exposure. Because HLA typing was missing for some donors at each locus, association tests included only the typed subset. In the study, 150 to 200 TCR beta chains were listed as associated with cytomegalovirus. At a false discovery rate of 0.05, a later analysis linked around 17,000 TCR beta sequences to specific HLA alleles. According to a later genetic analysis, donors in an Asian-associated ancestry cluster had fewer N-insertions in productive TCRs than the approximately 650-donor mean. In an earlier analysis of approximately 590 of the donors, most TCR beta V segments were observed in productive rearrangements about 87% or about 30% of the time, broadly matching IMGT annotations. Presence/absence analyses assumed roughly uniform sequencing depth across donors, an assumption that may not hold. In a later genetic analysis, a missense DCLRE1C variant was associated with V-gene and J-gene trimming of TCR beta chains, and the association was replicated in an independent cohort. In vitro tests confirmed that a few of the cytomegalovirus-associated TCR beta chains recognize cytomegalovirus antigens. The classifier was reported to diagnose cytomegalovirus status with high specificity and sensitivity in both the original cohort and the validation cohort. Several of the top co-occurrence clusters appeared to be linked to parvovirus B19, influenza, CMV and Epstein-Barr virus, according to a later analysis. It was suggested by the authors that the approach could potentially be generalized to other disease states and immunological phenotypes.

The rearranged segments are TRBV6-5 and TRBJ2-7, with TRBD1 matching 12 junction bases. The TCR sequence derives from a man aged 25-45 years in good health and CMV-seropositive. The sequenced sample consisted of PBMCs. The DNA reads TGTGCCAGCAGTTCTCCGGGACAGGGGGCGCGAGAGCAGTACTTC. This is translated as CASSSPGQGAREQYF.